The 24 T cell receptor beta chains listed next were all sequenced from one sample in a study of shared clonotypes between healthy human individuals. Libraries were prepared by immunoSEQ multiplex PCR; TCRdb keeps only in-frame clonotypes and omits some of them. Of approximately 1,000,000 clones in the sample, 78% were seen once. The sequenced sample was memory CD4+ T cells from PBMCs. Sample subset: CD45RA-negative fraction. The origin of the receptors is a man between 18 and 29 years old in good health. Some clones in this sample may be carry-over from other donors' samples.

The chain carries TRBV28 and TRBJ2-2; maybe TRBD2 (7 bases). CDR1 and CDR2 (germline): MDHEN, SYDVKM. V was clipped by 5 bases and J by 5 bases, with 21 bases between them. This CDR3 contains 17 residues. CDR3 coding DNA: TGTGCCAGCAGTCCCTGGGGGGGCCCCCGCGGGACCGGGGAGCTGTTTTTT. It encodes CASSPWGGPRGTGELFF. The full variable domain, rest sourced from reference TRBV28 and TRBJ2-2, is DVKVTQSSRYLVKRTGEKVFLECVQDMDHENMFWYRQDPGLGLRLIYFSYDVKMKEKGDIPEGYSVSREKKERFSLILESASTNQTSMYLCASSPWGGPRGTGELFFGEGSRLTVL.

The CDR3 sequence: CASRTTPGGSGTDTQYF. The CDR3 DNA is TGTGCCAGTAGGACCACCCCCGGCGGGAGTGGGACAGATACGCAGTATTTT. The chain combines TRBV19 with TRBJ2-3; 7 nucleotides align to TRBD2. The CDR3 consists of 17 residues. Trimming took 6 bases from V and 3 from J; bases not matched to a gene: 15. Per the germline V gene, CDR1 is LNHDA and CDR2 is SQIVND (reference sequence).

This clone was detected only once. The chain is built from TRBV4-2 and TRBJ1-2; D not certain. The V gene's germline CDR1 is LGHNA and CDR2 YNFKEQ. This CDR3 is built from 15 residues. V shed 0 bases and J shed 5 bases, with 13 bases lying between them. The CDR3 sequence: CASSQDQQPSYGYTF. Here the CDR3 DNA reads TGTGCCAGCAGCCAAGATCAACAGCCGTCATATGGCTACACCTTC.

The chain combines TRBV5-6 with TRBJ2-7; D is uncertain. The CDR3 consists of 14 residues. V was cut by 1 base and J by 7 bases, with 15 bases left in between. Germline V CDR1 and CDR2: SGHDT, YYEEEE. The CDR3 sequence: CASSLYLEGREQYF. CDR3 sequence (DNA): TGTGCCAGCAGCTTGTATCTGGAAGGGCGGGAGCAGTACTTC. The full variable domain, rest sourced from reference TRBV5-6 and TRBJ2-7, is DAGVTQSPTHLIKTRGQQVTLRCSPKSGHDTVSWYQQALGQGPQFIFQYYEEEERQRGNFPDRFSGHQFPNYSSELNVNALLLGDSALYLCASSLYLEGREQYFGPGTRLTVT.

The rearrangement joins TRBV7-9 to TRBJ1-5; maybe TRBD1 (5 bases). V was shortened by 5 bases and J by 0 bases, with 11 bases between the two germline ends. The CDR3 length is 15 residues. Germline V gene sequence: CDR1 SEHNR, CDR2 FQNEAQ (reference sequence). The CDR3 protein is CASSGGGDSNQPQHF. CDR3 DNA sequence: TGTGCCAGCAGCGGAGGAGGGGATAGCAATCAGCCCCAGCATTTT.

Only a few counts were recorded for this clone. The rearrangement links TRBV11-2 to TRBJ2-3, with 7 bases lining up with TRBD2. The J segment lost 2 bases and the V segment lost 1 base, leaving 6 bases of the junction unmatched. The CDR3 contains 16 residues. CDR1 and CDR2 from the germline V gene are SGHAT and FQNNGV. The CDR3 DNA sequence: TGTGCCAGCAGCTTAGTTTGGGGGACTACCACAGATACGCAGTATTTT. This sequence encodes CASSLVWGTTTDTQYF.

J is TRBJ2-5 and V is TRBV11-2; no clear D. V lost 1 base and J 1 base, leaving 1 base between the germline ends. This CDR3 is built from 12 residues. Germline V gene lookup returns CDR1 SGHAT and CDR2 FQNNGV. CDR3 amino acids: CASSLVQETQYF. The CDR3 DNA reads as TGTGCCAGCAGCTTAGTCCAAGAGACCCAGTACTTC.

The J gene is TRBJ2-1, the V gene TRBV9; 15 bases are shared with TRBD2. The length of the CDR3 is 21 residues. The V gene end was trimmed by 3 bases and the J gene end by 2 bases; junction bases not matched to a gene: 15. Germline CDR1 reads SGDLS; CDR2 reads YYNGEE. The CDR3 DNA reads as TGTGCCAGCAGCGCCCCAGTATTAACCGGGACTAGCGGGAGGACCTACAATGAGCAGTTCTTC. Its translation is CASSAPVLTGTSGRTYNEQFF.

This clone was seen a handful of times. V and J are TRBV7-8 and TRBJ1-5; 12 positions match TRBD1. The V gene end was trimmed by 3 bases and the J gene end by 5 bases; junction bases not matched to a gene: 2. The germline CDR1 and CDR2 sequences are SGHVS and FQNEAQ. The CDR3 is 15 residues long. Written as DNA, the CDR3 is TGTGCCAGCAGCTTGGGGACAGGGGGCCATCAGCCCCAGCATTTT. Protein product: CASSLGTGGHQPQHF.

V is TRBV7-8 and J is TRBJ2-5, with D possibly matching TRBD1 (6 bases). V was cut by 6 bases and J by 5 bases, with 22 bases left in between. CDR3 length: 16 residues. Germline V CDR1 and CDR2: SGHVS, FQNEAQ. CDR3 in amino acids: CASRPLQQGPRETQYF. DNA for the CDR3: TGTGCCAGCAGGCCACTCCAACAGGGACCGAGGGAGACCCAGTACTTC.

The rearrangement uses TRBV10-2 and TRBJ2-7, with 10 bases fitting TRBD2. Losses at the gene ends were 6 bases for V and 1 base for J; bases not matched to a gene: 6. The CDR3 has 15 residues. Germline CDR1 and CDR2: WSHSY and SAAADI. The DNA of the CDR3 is TGCGCCAGCAGGGCTAGCGGGAGTTCGTCCTACGAGCAGTACTTC. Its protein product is CASRASGSSSYEQYF.

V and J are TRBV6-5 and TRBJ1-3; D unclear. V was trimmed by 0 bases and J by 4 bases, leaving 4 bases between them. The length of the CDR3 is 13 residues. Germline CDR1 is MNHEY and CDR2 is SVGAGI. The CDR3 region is CASSYSTGNTIYF. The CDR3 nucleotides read TGTGCCAGCAGTTACTCCACAGGAAACACCATATATTTT.

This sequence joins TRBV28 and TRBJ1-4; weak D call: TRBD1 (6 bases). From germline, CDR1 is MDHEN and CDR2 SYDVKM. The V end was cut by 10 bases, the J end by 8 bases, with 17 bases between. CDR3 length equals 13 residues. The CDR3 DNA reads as TGTGCCACCTATAGGGGACAAAAGGAAAAACTGTTTTTT. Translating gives CATYRGQKEKLFF.

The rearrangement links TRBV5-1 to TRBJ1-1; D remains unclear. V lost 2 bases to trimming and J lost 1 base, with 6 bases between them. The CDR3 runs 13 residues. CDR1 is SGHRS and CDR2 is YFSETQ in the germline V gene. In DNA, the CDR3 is TGCGCCAGCAGCTTCCCACCGAACACTGAAGCTTTCTTT. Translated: CASSFPPNTEAFF.

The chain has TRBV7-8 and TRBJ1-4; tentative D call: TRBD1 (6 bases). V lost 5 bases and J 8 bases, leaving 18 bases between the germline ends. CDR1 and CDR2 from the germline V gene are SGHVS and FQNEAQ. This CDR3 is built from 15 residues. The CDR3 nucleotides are TGTGCCAGCAGCAAAACTGGGGGCCCGACCGAAAAACTGTTTTTT. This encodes CASSKTGGPTEKLFF.

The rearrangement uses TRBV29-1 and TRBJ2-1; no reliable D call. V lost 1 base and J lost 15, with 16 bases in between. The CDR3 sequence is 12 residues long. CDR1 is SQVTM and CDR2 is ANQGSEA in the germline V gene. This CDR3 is CSVEVTGFGPFF. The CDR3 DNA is TGCAGCGTTGAAGTTACTGGCTTTGGACCGTTCTTC.

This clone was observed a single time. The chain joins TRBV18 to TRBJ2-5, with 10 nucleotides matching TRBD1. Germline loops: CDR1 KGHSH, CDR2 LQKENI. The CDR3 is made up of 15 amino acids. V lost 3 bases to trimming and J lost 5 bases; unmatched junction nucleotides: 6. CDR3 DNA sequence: TGTGCCAGCTCACCGCCGGGACAGGGGCTGGAGACCCAGTACTTC. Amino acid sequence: CASSPPGQGLETQYF.

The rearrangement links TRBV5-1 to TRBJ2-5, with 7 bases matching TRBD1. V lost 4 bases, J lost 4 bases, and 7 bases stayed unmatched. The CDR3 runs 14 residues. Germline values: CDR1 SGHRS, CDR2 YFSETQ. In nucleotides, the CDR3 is TGCGCCAGCAGCCTCCGACAGGGTGGAGAGACCCAGTACTTC. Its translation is CASSLRQGGETQYF. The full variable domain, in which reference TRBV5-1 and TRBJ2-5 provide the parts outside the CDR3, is KAGVTQTPRYLIKTRGQQVTLSCSPISGHRSVSWYQQTPGQGLQFLFEYFSETQRNKGNFPGRFSGRQFSNSRSEMNVSTLELGDSALYLCASSLRQGGETQYFGPGTRLLVL.

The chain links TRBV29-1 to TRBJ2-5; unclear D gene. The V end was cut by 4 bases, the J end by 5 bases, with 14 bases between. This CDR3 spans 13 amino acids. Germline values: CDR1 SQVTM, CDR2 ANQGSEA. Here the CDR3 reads CSVGGLGWETQYF. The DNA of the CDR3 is TGCAGCGTTGGAGGTCTCGGGTGGGAGACCCAGTACTTC. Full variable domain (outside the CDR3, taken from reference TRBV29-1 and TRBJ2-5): SAVISQKPSRDICQRGTSLTIQCQVDSQVTMMFWYRQQPGQSLTLIATANQGSEATYESGFVIDKFPISRPNLTFSTLTVSNMSPEDSSIYLCSVGGLGWETQYFGPGTRLLVL.

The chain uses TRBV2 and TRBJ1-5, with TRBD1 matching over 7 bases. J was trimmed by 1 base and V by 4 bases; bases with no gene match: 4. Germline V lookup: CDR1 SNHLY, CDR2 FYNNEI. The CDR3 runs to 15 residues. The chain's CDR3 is CASSVTRGSNQPQHF. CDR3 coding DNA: TGTGCCAGCAGTGTTACCAGGGGGAGCAATCAGCCCCAGCATTTT.

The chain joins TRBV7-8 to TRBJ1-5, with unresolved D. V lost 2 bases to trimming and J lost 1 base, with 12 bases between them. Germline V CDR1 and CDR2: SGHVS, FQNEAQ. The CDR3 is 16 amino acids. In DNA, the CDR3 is TGTGCCAGCAGCTTAAATGTGGGTAGGAGCAATCAGCCCCAGCATTTT. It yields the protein CASSLNVGRSNQPQHF.

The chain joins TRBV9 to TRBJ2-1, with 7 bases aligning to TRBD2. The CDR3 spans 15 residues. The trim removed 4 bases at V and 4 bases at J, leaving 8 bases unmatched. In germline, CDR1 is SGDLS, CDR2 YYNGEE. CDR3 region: CASSTSSGSYNEQFF. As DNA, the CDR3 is TGTGCCAGCAGCACCTCTAGCGGATCGTACAATGAGCAGTTCTTC.

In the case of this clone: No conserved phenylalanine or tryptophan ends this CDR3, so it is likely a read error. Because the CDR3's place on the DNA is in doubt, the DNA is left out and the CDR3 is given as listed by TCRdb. The CDR3 sequence: CSVADSGGIEV. The rearrangement links TRBV29-1 to TRBJ1-2. The V gene's germline CDR1 is SQVTM and CDR2 ANQGSEA. The CDR3 sequence runs 11 residues, both termini included.

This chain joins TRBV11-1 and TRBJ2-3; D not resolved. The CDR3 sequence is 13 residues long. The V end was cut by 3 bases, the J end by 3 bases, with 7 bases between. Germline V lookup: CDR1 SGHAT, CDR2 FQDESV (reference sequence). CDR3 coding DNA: TGTGCCAGCAGCTTTTCCCTGACAGATACGCAGTATTTT. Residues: CASSFSLTDTQYF. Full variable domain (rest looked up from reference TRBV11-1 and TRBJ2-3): EAEVAQSPRYKITEKSQAVAFWCDPISGHATLYWYRQILGQGPELLVQFQDESVVDDSQLPKDRFSAERLKGVDSTLKIQPAELGDSAMYLCASSFSLTDTQYFGPGTRLTVL.